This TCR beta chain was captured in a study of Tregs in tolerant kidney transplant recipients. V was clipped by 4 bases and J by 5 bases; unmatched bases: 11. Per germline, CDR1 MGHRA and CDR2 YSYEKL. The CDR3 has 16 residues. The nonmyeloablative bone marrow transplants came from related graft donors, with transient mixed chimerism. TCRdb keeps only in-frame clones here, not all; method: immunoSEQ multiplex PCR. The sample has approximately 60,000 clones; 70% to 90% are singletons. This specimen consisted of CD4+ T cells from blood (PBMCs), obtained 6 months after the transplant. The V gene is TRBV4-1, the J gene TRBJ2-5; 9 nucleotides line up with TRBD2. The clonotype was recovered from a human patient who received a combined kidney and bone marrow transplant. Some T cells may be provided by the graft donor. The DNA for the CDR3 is TGCGCCAGCAGCCGACTGCCGGGACTAGCTTTCGAGACCCAGTACTTC. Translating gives CASSRLPGLAFETQYF.